Listed here are 24 T cell receptor beta chains from one sample, sequenced in a study of cytomegalovirus exposure and HLA in healthy donors. In the PCR, 60 Vbeta and 13 Jbeta primers were used. Using immunoSEQ multiplex PCR, the repertoire was profiled, and TCRdb retains in-frame clones only, with some absent. The table includes approximately 170,000 clones, around three quarters detected once. The sequenced material came from PBMCs. Source of these receptors: a woman in her thirties in good health and CMV-seropositive.

This chain links TRBV30 with TRBJ2-1, with D tentatively TRBD2 (5 bases). This CDR3 has 14 amino acids. The germline V gene has CDR1 GTSNPN and CDR2 SVGIG (reference sequence). Deletions cut 0 bases from V and 6 bases from J, with 12 bases between. The CDR3, as DNA: TGTGCCTGGAGTGTAGGCGGGCCTCTCAATGAGCAGTTCTTC. It yields the protein CAWSVGGPLNEQFF.

V gene TRBV10-3 combines with J gene TRBJ1-5, with a possible D match to TRBD1 (5 bases). V lost 5 bases to trimming and J lost 5 bases, with 19 bases between them. The germline CDR1 and CDR2 sequences are ENHRY and SYGVKD. The CDR3 length is 16 residues. The DNA for the CDR3 is TGTGCCATCAGTTCCGGTCATTGGGGAGGGGATCAGCCCCAGCATTTT. This gives the protein CAISSGHWGGDQPQHF.

This clone occurred a few times. The chain has TRBV5-5 and TRBJ2-4; the D gene is possibly TRBD1 (6 bases). Per the germline V gene, CDR1 is SGHKS and CDR2 is YYEKEE (reference sequence). V shed 1 base and J shed 7 bases, with 12 bases lying between them. The CDR3 runs 14 residues. CDR3 sequence (DNA): TGTGCCAGCAGCTTGACGGTGGGACATAACATTCAGTACTTC. Residues: CASSLTVGHNIQYF.

The V and J genes are TRBV7-9 and TRBJ2-1; D possibly corresponds to TRBD1 (6 bases). The CDR3 is 16 amino acids. V gave up 2 bases and J gave up 8 bases, with 19 bases separating them. Per germline, CDR1 SEHNR and CDR2 FQNEAQ (reference sequence). CDR3: CASSLKVWGPSDEQFF. Written as DNA, the CDR3 is TGTGCCAGCAGCTTAAAAGTGTGGGGGCCTTCTGATGAGCAGTTCTTC.

V gene TRBV4-1 combines with J gene TRBJ1-2, with D perhaps TRBD1 (6 bases). The CDR3 has 14 residues. The V gene's germline CDR1 is MGHRA and CDR2 YSYEKL. V was clipped by 2 bases and J by 7 bases, with 14 bases between them. The CDR3 loop reads CASSQPTNRVGYTF. The CDR3 DNA reads as TGCGCCAGCAGCCAACCCACGAACAGGGTTGGCTACACCTTC.

The chain carries TRBV5-6 and TRBJ2-3; TRBD2 aligns across 10 bases. The junction had 14 bases not matched to a gene; V was cut back by 6 bases and J by 4 bases. Germline loops: CDR1 SGHDT, CDR2 YYEEEE. CDR3 length: 17 residues. The CDR3 DNA follows: TGTGCCAGCACCCCGGGACTAGCGTCGGGGGGTGCAGATACGCAGTATTTT. It encodes CASTPGLASGGADTQYF.

In its sample, this clone was seen once. J is TRBJ2-7 and V is TRBV11-2, with D possibly being TRBD1 (6 bases). With 7 bases removed from V and 4 bases from J, the gap between germline ends came to 17 bases. The germline V gene encodes CDR1 SGHAT and CDR2 FQNNGV. This CDR3 is 14 amino acids long. The CDR3 bases are TGTGCCAGCACCGCGGACAGAGATGAATACGAGCAGTACTTC. Translating it yields CASTADRDEYEQYF.

The sample holds a few counts of this clone. This chain joins TRBV4-3 and TRBJ2-5; D is uncertain. The J call may be faulty, since TRBJ2-7 better matches the DNA end. Germline V gene sequence: CDR1 LGHNA, CDR2 YSLEER. CDR3 length: 14 residues. In DNA, the CDR3 is TGCGCCAGCAGCCAAGCACTGTACTCCTACGAGCAGTACTTC. This encodes CASSQALYSYEQYF.

This chain links TRBV5-5 with TRBJ1-5, with D maybe TRBD1 (5 bases). Trimming shortened V by 1 base and J by 4 bases, and 9 bases separated the two germline ends. Germline values: CDR1 SGHKS, CDR2 YYEKEE (reference sequence). This CDR3 spans 14 amino acids. The CDR3 loop reads CASSLPGGNQPQHF. The DNA of the CDR3 is TGTGCCAGCAGCTTGCCCGGGGGGAATCAGCCCCAGCATTTT.

The V and J genes are TRBV5-1 and TRBJ2-3; D possibly corresponds to TRBD1 (5 bases). CDR1 SGHRS and CDR2 YFSETQ come from the germline V gene. The CDR3 has 18 residues. V was cut by 2 bases and J by 5 bases, with 24 bases left in between. CDR3 nucleotides: TGCGCCAGCAGCTTCCTACAGGCAAGCGCCATCGGTGAAGATACGCAGTATTTT. This translates into CASSFLQASAIGEDTQYF. The full variable domain, completed using reference TRBV5-1 and TRBJ2-3, is KAGVTQTPRYLIKTRGQQVTLSCSPISGHRSVSWYQQTPGQGLQFLFEYFSETQRNKGNFPGRFSGRQFSNSRSEMNVSTLELGDSALYLCASSFLQASAIGEDTQYFGPGTRLTVL.

The J gene is TRBJ2-1, the V gene TRBV30; 7 bases match TRBD2. V gave up 2 bases and J gave up 7 bases; unmatched junction bases: 5. CDR1 and CDR2 (germline): GTSNPN, SVGIG (reference sequence). The CDR3 is 13 residues long. In DNA form, the CDR3 reads TGTGCCTGGAGTACCGGACTAGGAAATGAGCAGTTCTTC. Its translation: CAWSTGLGNEQFF.

This clone occurred a few times. The V and J genes are TRBV4-1 and TRBJ2-1, with a weak D call TRBD2 (6 bases). Germline values: CDR1 MGHRA, CDR2 YSYEKL. Trimming pared 0 bases from V and 5 bases from J, leaving 14 bases between. The CDR3 runs to 16 residues. The CDR3 DNA reads TGCGCCAGCAGCCAAGACGGGGACTGGCTTGACAATGAGCAGTTCTTC. It codes for CASSQDGDWLDNEQFF.

The V gene is TRBV10-1, the J gene TRBJ2-3, with 8 bases lining up with TRBD1. Losses at the gene ends were 4 bases for V and 0 bases for J; bases not matched to a gene: 3. CDR1 WNHNN and CDR2 SYGVQD come from the germline V gene (reference sequence). There are 15 residues in the CDR3. CDR3 sequence: CASSGGQASTDTQYF. The CDR3 nucleotides read TGCGCCAGCAGTGGGGGACAGGCGAGCACAGATACGCAGTATTTT.

The chain is built from TRBV2 and TRBJ2-5; possible D gene TRBD2, 5 bases. CDR1 and CDR2 from the germline V gene are SNHLY and FYNNEI. Trimming pared 3 bases from V and 2 bases from J, leaving 7 bases between. CDR3 size: 13 residues. The DNA for the CDR3 is TGTGCCAGCAGTGATTCGGGGCAAGAGACCCAGTACTTC. Translated: CASSDSGQETQYF.

V gene TRBV30 combines with J gene TRBJ1-5; D remains unclear. The CDR3 loop spans 16 amino acids. V was cut by 5 bases and J by 2 bases, with 19 bases left in between. The V gene's germline CDR1 is GTSNPN and CDR2 SVGIG (reference sequence). This CDR3 is CAWAPSLPGGNQPQHF. The CDR3, as DNA: TGTGCCTGGGCTCCCTCTTTGCCCGGAGGCAATCAGCCCCAGCATTTT.

The count of this clone is one. The chain combines TRBV15 with TRBJ1-4; no clear D gene. Germline V lookup: CDR1 LNHNV, CDR2 YYDKDF (reference sequence). The V gene lost 5 bases and the J gene lost 4 bases, with 8 bases spanning the gap. The length of the CDR3 is 13 residues. Here the CDR3 reads CATSFQLNEKLFF. In DNA form, the CDR3 reads TGTGCCACCAGCTTCCAACTTAATGAAAAACTGTTTTTT. Full variable domain (missing parts from reference TRBV15 and TRBJ1-4): DAMVIQNPRYQVTQFGKPVTLSCSQTLNHNVMYWYQQKSSQAPKLLFHYYDKDFNNEADTPDNFQSRRPNTSFCFLDIRSPGLGDTAMYLCATSFQLNEKLFFGSGTQLSVL.

In the case of this clone: The sample carries other DNA sequences with the same CDR3. The chain couples TRBV11-2 to TRBJ2-3; no clear D. The CDR3 loop spans 13 amino acids. The germline V gene has CDR1 SGHAT and CDR2 FQNNGV. V was shortened by 0 bases and J by 3 bases, with 4 bases between the two germline ends. The CDR3 protein is CASSLDLTDTQYF. In DNA form, the CDR3 reads TGTGCCAGCAGCTTAGATCTGACAGATACGCAGTATTTT. Full variable domain (outside the CDR3, taken from reference TRBV11-2 and TRBJ2-3): EAGVAQSPRYKIIEKRQSVAFWCNPISGHATLYWYQQILGQGPKLLIQFQNNGVVDDSQLPKDRFSAERLKGVDSTLKIQPAKLEDSAVYLCASSLDLTDTQYFGPGTRLTVL.

The gene calls are TRBV7-2 and TRBJ1-2, with D tentatively TRBD1 (5 bases). The ends were cut back, 1 base at V and 5 bases at J, with 20 bases in the middle. The CDR3 covers 17 residues. Germline loops: CDR1 SGHTA, CDR2 FQGNSA. The CDR3 reads CASSLVAGSESGYGYTF. Here the CDR3 DNA reads TGTGCCAGCAGCTTAGTGGCAGGGTCAGAGTCGGGTTATGGCTACACCTTC.

The chain combines TRBV7-2 with TRBJ2-7; D gene unclear. The CDR3 is 13 amino acids. Trimming took off 4 bases at V and 7 bases at J, with 14 bases between the two ends. Germline values: CDR1 SGHTA, CDR2 FQGNSA. The CDR3, as DNA: TGTGCCAGCAGCTCCCGCCCTGATCGGGAGCAGTACTTC. Its translation: CASSSRPDREQYF.

The chain is built from TRBV5-1 and TRBJ2-2; possible D gene TRBD2, 5 bases. The CDR3 is 16 amino acids. Trimming stripped 0 bases from V and 1 base from J, with 10 bases between. CDR1 is SGHRS, CDR2 YFSETQ, per germline. Written as DNA, the CDR3 is TGCGCCAGCAGCTTGGAAACCGGGATGAACACCGGGGAGCTGTTTTTT. Protein sequence: CASSLETGMNTGELFF.

This clone was recorded a few times. This rearrangement joins TRBV6-5 to TRBJ2-1; perhaps TRBD1 as D (8 bases). Germline values: CDR1 MNHEY, CDR2 SVGAGI. The CDR3 is 12 amino acids. V was trimmed by 5 bases and J by 14 bases, leaving 16 bases between them. CDR3 in amino acids: CASSQWTGREFF. The CDR3 bases are TGTGCCAGCAGTCAATGGACAGGGAGGGAGTTCTTC.

CDR3 loop: CASSAGQGGEPYEQYF. The CDR3 nucleotides are TGTGCCAGCAGCGCGGGACAGGGTGGTGAACCCTACGAGCAGTACTTC. The chain is built from TRBV5-8 and TRBJ2-7; 9 bases fit TRBD1. Germline CDR1 and CDR2: SGHTS and YDEGEE. The V and J ends lost 4 bases and 2 bases, in that order; junction bases with no gene match: 10. The CDR3 spans 16 residues.

The rearrangement joins TRBV18 to TRBJ2-1; D is undetermined. V lost 2 bases to trimming and J lost 4 bases, with 6 bases between them. Per the germline V gene, CDR1 is KGHSH and CDR2 is LQKENI. The CDR3 consists of 13 residues. The chain's CDR3 is CASSPTNYNEQFF. The DNA for the CDR3 is TGTGCCAGCTCACCAACAAATTACAATGAGCAGTTCTTC. Complete variable domain (other parts from reference TRBV18 and TRBJ2-1): NAGVMQNPRHLVRRRGQEARLRCSPMKGHSHVYWYRQLPEEGLKFMVYLQKENIIDESGMPKERFSAEFPKEGPSILRIQQVVRGDSAAYFCASSPTNYNEQFFGPGTRLTVL.

The table lists this clone with a count of one. This chain connects TRBV29-1 to TRBJ2-1; TRBD2 aligns across 8 bases. Trimming cost V 4 bases and J 6 bases; bases outside gene matches: 5. The length of the CDR3 is 13 residues. CDR1 is SQVTM and CDR2 is ANQGSEA in the germline V gene. CDR3 loop: CSVAGGPPNEQFF. Written as DNA, the CDR3 is TGCAGCGTTGCGGGGGGGCCCCCCAATGAGCAGTTCTTC.